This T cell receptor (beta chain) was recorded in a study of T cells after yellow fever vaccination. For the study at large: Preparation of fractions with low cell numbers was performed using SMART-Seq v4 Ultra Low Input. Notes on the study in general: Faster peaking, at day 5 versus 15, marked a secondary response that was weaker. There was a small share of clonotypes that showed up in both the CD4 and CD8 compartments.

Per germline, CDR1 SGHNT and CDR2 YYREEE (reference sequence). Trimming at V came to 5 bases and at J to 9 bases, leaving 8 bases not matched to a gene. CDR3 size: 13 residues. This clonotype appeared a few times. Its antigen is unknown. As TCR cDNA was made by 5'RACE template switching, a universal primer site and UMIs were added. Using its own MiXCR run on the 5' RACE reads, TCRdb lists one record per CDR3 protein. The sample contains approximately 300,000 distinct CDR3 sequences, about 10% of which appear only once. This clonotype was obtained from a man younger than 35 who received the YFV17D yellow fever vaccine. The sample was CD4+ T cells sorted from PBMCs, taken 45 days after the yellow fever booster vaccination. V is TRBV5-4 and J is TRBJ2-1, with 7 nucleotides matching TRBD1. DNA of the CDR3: TGTGCCAGCAGAATGACAGGGAACACTGAGCAGTTCTTC. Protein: CASRMTGNTEQFF. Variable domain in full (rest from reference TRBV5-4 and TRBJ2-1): ETGVTQSPTHLIKTRGQQVTLRCSSQSGHNTVSWYQQALGQGPQFIFQYYREEENGRGNFPPRFSGLQFPNYSSELNVNALELDDSALYLCASRMTGNTEQFFGPGTRLTVL.